Reported below is one TCR beta chain. No antigen is known for it. 60 Vbeta and 13 Jbeta primers were used in PCR. Original methodology: Some 10 million shared chains were among the 80 million or so unique TCR beta chains that a later analysis counted. The method was immunoSEQ multiplex PCR; TCRdb's version includes in-frame clones alone and lacks a portion of them. The DNA was the basis for D and trimming; V, J and clone size are from that table. The sample includes approximately 140,000 clones, approximately 80% of them seen just once. V lost 1 base and J 0 bases, leaving 14 bases between the germline ends. The CDR3 contains 17 residues. Germline V gene data show CDR1 as LGHNA and CDR2 as YSLEER. This sample stems from a study of cytomegalovirus exposure and HLA in healthy donors. Study-wide findings and caveats: Exclusion as indistinguishable affected some V segments, including TRBV6-2 and TRBV6-3. With later analysis, a missense DCLRE1C variant became linked to TCR beta V- and J-gene trimming.

The material sequenced was PBMCs. V is TRBV4-3 and J is TRBJ2-3; D possibly corresponds to TRBD2 (6 bases). This TCR derives from a male donor in good health and CMV-seronegative. The CDR3 DNA is TGCGCCAGCAGCCAAGGGGGCGGGGTCCTTAGCACAGATACGCAGTATTTT. Protein: CASSQGGGVLSTDTQYF.